This T cell receptor beta chain appears in the sequencing data of a study of blood T cell repertoires in COVID-19. Overall study context: Collection of acute and convalescent COVID-19 samples took place in the United States, Italy and Spain. From T cells, B-cell-depleted T cells, or PBMCs came the material, which was cDNA or gDNA.

With 7 bases clipped from V and 5 bases from J, the junction kept 3 bases outside the gene matches. CDR1 is SQVTM and CDR2 is ANQGSEA in the germline V gene. The CDR3 has 12 residues. Per the original methods: Amplifying reference gene primers gave estimates of nucleated cell counts. Sequencing was performed with immunoSEQ multiplex PCR; in TCRdb, only in-frame clones are kept and a portion is missing. V, J and clone size derive from that table, while D and trimming were established from the DNA sequence. Among fewer than 250,000 clones listed, approximately 86% were seen once. This receptor was obtained from a man aged 35-49 years with acute or convalescent COVID-19. This chain joins TRBV29-1 and TRBJ2-5; 11 nucleotides agree with TRBD2. Sequencing used peripheral blood. This CDR3 reads CSAGLAGETQYF. The CDR3 region has the DNA TGCAGCGCCGGACTAGCGGGTGAGACCCAGTACTTC.